This T cell receptor (beta chain) was captured by sequencing in a study of shared clonotypes between healthy human individuals. Data came from immunoSEQ multiplex PCR; TCRdb stores just in-frame clones and leaves some out. The table shows millions of clones, with roughly 96% occurring only once. The CDR3 contains 15 residues. Germline V gene sequence: CDR1 SQVTM, CDR2 ANQGSEA. The ends lost 5 bases at V and 4 bases at J; junction bases unmatched: 6. The V gene is TRBV29-1, the J gene TRBJ2-6; TRBD1 aligns across 9 bases. Sequencing was done on a sample of naive CD4+ T cells sorted from blood. Subset specified: CD45RA+ positively selected. This TCR derives from a man aged 18 to 29 in good health. CDR3 sequence (DNA): TGCAGCGTTCTGTGGACAGGGGCCGGGGCCAACGTCCTGACTTTC. As protein: CSVLWTGAGANVLTF.